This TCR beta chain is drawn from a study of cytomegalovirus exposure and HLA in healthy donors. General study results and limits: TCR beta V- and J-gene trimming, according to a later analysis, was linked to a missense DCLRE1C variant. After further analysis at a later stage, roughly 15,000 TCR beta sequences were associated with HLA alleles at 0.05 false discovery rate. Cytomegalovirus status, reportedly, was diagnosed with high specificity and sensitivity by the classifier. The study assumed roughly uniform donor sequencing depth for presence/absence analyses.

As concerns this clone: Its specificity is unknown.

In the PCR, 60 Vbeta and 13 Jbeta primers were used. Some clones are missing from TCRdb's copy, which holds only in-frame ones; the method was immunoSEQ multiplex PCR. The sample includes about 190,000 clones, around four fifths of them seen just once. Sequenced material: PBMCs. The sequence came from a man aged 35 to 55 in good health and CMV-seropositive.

The DNA of the CDR3 is TGTGCCAGCAGTTACGAGTACGAGCAGTACTTC. This translates into CASSYEYEQYF. The gene calls are TRBV6-6 and TRBJ2-7; D unclear. The V gene lost 2 bases and the J gene lost 4 bases, with 3 bases spanning the gap. This CDR3 is 11 amino acids long. Germline V CDR1 and CDR2: MNHNY, SVGAGI (reference sequence).